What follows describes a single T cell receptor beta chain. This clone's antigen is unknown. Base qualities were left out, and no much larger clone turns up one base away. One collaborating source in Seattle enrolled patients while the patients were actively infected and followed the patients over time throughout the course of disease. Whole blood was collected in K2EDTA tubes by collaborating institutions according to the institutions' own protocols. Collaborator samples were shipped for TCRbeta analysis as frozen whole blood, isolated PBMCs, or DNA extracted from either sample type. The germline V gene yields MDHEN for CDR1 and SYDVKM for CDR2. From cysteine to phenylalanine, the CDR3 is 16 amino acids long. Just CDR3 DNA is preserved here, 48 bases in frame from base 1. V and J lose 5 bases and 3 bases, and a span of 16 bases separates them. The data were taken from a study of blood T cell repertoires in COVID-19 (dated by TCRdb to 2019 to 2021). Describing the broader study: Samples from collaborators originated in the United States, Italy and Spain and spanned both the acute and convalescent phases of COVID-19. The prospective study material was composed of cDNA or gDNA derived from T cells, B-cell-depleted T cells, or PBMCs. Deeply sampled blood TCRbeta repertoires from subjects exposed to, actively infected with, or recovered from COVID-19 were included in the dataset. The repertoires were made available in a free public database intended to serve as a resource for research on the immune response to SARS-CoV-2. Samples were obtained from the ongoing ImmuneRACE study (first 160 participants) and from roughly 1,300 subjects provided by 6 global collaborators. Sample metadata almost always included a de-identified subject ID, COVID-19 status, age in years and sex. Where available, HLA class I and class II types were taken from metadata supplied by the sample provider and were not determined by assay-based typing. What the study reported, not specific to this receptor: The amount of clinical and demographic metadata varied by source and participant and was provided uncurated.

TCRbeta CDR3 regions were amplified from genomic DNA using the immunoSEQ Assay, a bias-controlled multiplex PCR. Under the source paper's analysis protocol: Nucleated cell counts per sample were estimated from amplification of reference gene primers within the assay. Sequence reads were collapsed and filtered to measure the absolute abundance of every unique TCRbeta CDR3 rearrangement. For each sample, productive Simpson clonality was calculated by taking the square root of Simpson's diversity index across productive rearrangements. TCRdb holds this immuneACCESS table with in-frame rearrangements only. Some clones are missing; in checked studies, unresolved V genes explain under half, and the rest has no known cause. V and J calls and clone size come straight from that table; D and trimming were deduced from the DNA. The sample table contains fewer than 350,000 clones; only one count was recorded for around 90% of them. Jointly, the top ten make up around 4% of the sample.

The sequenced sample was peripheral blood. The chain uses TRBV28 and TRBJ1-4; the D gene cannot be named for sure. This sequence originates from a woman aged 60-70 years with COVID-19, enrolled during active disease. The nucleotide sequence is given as TGTGCCAGCAGTAGCGGTTGGTATCTGGCTAATGAAAAACTGTTTTTT. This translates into CASSSGWYLANEKLFF. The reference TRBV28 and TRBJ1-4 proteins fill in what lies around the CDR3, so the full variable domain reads DVKVTQSSRYLVKRTGEKVFLECVQDMDHENMFWYRQDPGLGLRLIYFSYDVKMKEKGDIPEGYSVSREKKERFSLILESASTNQTSMYLCASSSGWYLANEKLFFGSGTQLSVL.